The rows below give T cell receptor beta chains drawn from one sample of a study of Graves' ophthalmopathy and Graves' hyperthyroidism. Using its own MiXCR run on the multiplex PCR reads, TCRdb lists one record per CDR3 protein. The sample includes some 750,000 distinct CDR3 sequences, roughly 40% seen only once; the top ten take 40% to 55%. The specimen sequenced was peripheral blood. Every receptor here comes from an adult man with Graves' ophthalmopathy. The conserved cysteine and the conserved F or W are not part of the CDR3 here. Clone size is not always given. Where it is, it says once, few, many or a class for expanded clones.

clone_size,v_call,cdr3_aa
.,TRBV6-6,ASSYGRKLNTEAF
.,TRBV15,ATSRGTAVGGYT
many,TRBV7-2,ASSLMRTYEQY
.,TRBV5-4,ASSWGQGDYEQY
many,TRBV7-2,ASSVTSGAHQETQY
many,TRBV11-2,ASSRQLGTEAF
many,TRBV29-1,SVGTGGLEQY
many,TRBV29-1,SAEGLSYTEAF
many,TRBV19,ASSIHRLSPLH
.,TRBV12-3/TRBV12-4,ASSLAVGQSPN
few,TRBV5-1,ASSHIGAPGANVLT
.,TRBV10-3,AISGMRTQY
many,TRBV19,ASSPSDSGGTQY
many,TRBV29-1,SVEDPAGGPETQY
few,TRBV7-9,ASSPSDRGPYEQY
many,TRBV11-2,ASSLGTSGNTIY
few,TRBV6-5,ASRVEGGLSGYT
.,TRBV11-2,ASSLDTGAYGYT
.,TRBV9,ASSKTGGHLLYNTEAF
many,TRBV7-9,ASSAGTGGFMNTEAF
few,TRBV7-2,ASSSERETDTQY
.,TRBV7-9,ASSFGRDNEQF
few,TRBV12-3/TRBV12-4,ASSTGVNNEKLF
many,TRBV29-1,SVAHGSNYGYT
.,TRBV7-8,ASSRSTGGYNQPQH
.,TRBV19,AWSVLLQNGYT
many,TRBV14,ASSPLGRETQY
many,TRBV2,ASSERAVGAF
.,TRBV10-3,AIRKTGDYQETQY
.,TRBV4-1,ASSQVPSGELF
.,TRBV7-2,ASSLARASGEDEQY
many,TRBV20-1,SARELATHTGELF
.,TRBV10-3,ASSRPDRAMGGYT
.,TRBV18,ASSPPETRLEQY
many,TRBV29-1,SVDYPPSSGANVLT
many,TRBV2,ASSMTGDGYT
.,TRBV11-1,ASRTVQGAMGANVLT
.,TRBV2,ANSPETVREKLF
.,TRBV19,ASSITGFGANVLT
.,TRBV7-9,ASSARAASTDTQY
.,TRBV10-1,ATIPREGNTGELF